This T cell receptor beta chain was retrieved from a study of CD4 T cell repertoires and nickel (dated by TCRdb to the early 2020s). The library relied on RT-PCR. For sequencing, an Illumina MiSeq was employed. TCRdb trimmed public reads at Q25 via fastp, called clones via MiXCR and kept in-frame beta chains. Here each entry gathers all rows of one CDR3 protein and keeps the most common genes and DNA. Here the sample has 530 or so distinct CDR3 sequences; 45% to 50% occur a single time. Approximately 17% of the sample lies in the top ten. For CDR1 and CDR2, the germline V gene (reference sequence) lists DFQATT and SNEGSKA. Relative to germline, V is missing 5 bases and J is missing 6 bases, with 11 bases of the junction outside any gene match. The CDR3 goes from the cysteine to the phenylalanine over 15 residues. Left in the record is the CDR3 DNA by itself, 45 bases read in frame from the first base.

Worth noting for this clonotype: Its antigen target is currently unknown. No clone much larger than this one lies a single base away; base qualities are absent.

Sequenced material: CD4+ T cells from blood, not recorded whether cultured. The TCR sequence derives from a human donor in a nickel allergy study, with or without nickel allergy (not recorded which). It is not recorded whether this sample comes from one donor or several. Recombination linked TRBV20-1 to TRBJ1-5; TRBD1 lines up with 9 middle nucleotides. For the CDR3, the sequence is CSADFGTGSGQPQHF. The DNA sequence follows: TGCAGTGCTGACTTTGGGACAGGGTCGGGTCAGCCCCAGCATTTT.